One and the same sample provided the 20 T cell receptor beta chains below, sequenced in a study of T-cell reconstitution after alpha-beta-depleted transplantation in children. During its preparation, the TCRbeta library received unique molecular identifiers. TCRdb passed the PCR reads through MiXCR, listing each CDR3 protein once. The sample holds fewer than 550,000 distinct CDR3 sequences, 15% to 20% seen once. Sequenced here: PBMCs, mostly from graft donor cells, sampled 360 days after TCRalphabeta/CD19-depleted stem cell transplant. These receptors were obtained from a boy under two years old who had a stem cell transplant for Wiskott-Aldrich syndrome, so the T cells may come from the graft donor.

The V call is TRBV5-1, the J call TRBJ2-7; 8 bases map to TRBD1. Trimming cost V 0 bases and J 6 bases; bases outside gene matches: 8. The CDR3 loop spans 15 amino acids. The germline V gene encodes CDR1 SGHRS and CDR2 YFSETQ. The CDR3: CASSLARGQGREQYF. The CDR3 region has the DNA TGCGCCAGCAGCTTGGCCCGTGGACAGGGACGCGAGCAGTACTTC. The full variable domain, completed using reference TRBV5-1 and TRBJ2-7, is KAGVTQTPRYLIKTRGQQVTLSCSPISGHRSVSWYQQTPGQGLQFLFEYFSETQRNKGNFPGRFSGRQFSNSRSEMNVSTLELGDSALYLCASSLARGQGREQYFGPGTRLTVT.

This clonotype was detected only a few times. The rearrangement uses TRBV5-1 and TRBJ2-1; 8 bases fit TRBD2. The CDR3 runs 15 residues. Per germline, CDR1 SGHRS and CDR2 YFSETQ. V shed 0 bases and J 5 bases; nucleotides not matched to a gene: 4. The CDR3 protein is CASSLVRGANNEQFF. The CDR3 bases are TGCGCCAGCAGCTTGGTGCGGGGGGCTAACAATGAGCAGTTCTTC. The whole variable domain, remainder taken from reference TRBV5-1 and TRBJ2-1, is KAGVTQTPRYLIKTRGQQVTLSCSPISGHRSVSWYQQTPGQGLQFLFEYFSETQRNKGNFPGRFSGRQFSNSRSEMNVSTLELGDSALYLCASSLVRGANNEQFFGPGTRLTVL.

This clonotype was detected only a few times. The J gene is TRBJ2-5, the V gene TRBV5-6; D not resolved. CDR1 and CDR2 from the germline V gene are SGHDT and YYEEEE. Trimming removed 2 bases from V and 5 bases from J, with 16 bases in between. The CDR3 has 15 residues. The chain's CDR3 is CASSFRKATHETQYF. CDR3 coding DNA: TGTGCCAGCAGCTTTCGAAAAGCGACCCACGAGACCCAGTACTTC.

V and J are TRBV12-3 or TRBV12-4 and TRBJ2-2, with D unclear. Trimming removed 6 bases at V and 7 bases at J, with 12 bases between. The CDR3 has 13 amino acids. The CDR3 nucleotides are TGTGCCAGCAGCCGTCGGCCTAACGGGGAGCTGTTTTTT. Translation: CASSRRPNGELFF.

This chain uses TRBV5-1 with TRBJ2-2; perhaps TRBD1 as D (5 bases). The V end was cut by 7 bases, the J end by 4 bases, with 14 bases between. Germline CDR1 and CDR2: SGHRS and YFSETQ. This CDR3 has 14 residues. In DNA form, the CDR3 reads TGCGCCAGCCAATCTATGGGGCGCACCGGGGAGCTGTTTTTT. It codes for CASQSMGRTGELFF.

This clonotype appeared many times. CDR3 amino acids: CATGTGVFGELFF. In nucleotides, the CDR3 is TGTGCCACCGGGACAGGCGTCTTCGGGGAGCTGTTTTTT. This chain connects TRBV10-3 to TRBJ2-2; 8 positions match TRBD1. Losses at the gene ends were 10 bases for V and 7 bases for J; bases not matched to a gene: 8. The V gene's germline CDR1 is ENHRY and CDR2 SYGVKD. CDR3 length equals 13 residues.

In its sample, this clonotype was seen a few times. The chain joins TRBV10-3 to TRBJ2-5, with 7 bases lining up with TRBD1. V lost 6 bases to trimming and J lost 3 bases; unmatched junction nucleotides: 7. The CDR3 loop spans 14 amino acids. The germline gives CDR1 ENHRY, CDR2 SYGVKD. The CDR3 loop is CAIRPGQPEETQYF. The DNA of the CDR3 is TGTGCCATCAGACCGGGACAGCCCGAAGAGACCCAGTACTTC.

The chain has TRBV6-2 or TRBV6-3 and TRBJ2-2; 9 bases fit TRBD1. The germline V gene encodes CDR1 MNHEY and CDR2 SVGEGT. The CDR3 extends over 15 amino acids. Trimming took 5 bases from V and 0 from J; bases not matched to a gene: 1. The CDR3: CASSGQGPNTGELFF. The DNA for the CDR3 is TGTGCCAGCAGTGGACAGGGGCCGAACACCGGGGAGCTGTTTTTT.

The chain carries TRBV7-9 and TRBJ2-3; the match to TRBD1 covers 8 bases. CDR1 SEHNR and CDR2 FQNEAQ come from the germline V gene (reference sequence). The CDR3 has 16 amino acids. Unmatched junction bases numbered 11, after V lost 5 bases and J lost 4 bases. CDR3 amino acids: CASSLRTGKGADTQYF. In DNA, the CDR3 is TGTGCCAGCAGCCTGCGGACAGGGAAGGGGGCAGATACGCAGTATTTT.

This clonotype was seen only a few times. The chain recombines TRBV2 with TRBJ2-1; a possible D gene is TRBD2 (5 bases). Germline loops: CDR1 SNHLY, CDR2 FYNNEI. The CDR3 is 13 residues long. Trimming removed 4 bases at V and 7 bases at J, with 11 bases between. The CDR3 loop reads CASSGPTGNEQFF. The CDR3 DNA follows: TGTGCCAGCAGTGGCCCCACGGGGAATGAGCAGTTCTTC.

This clonotype was seen only a few times. This chain uses TRBV5-1 with TRBJ2-2, with TRBD1 as a possible D gene (6 bases). Germline V gene data show CDR1 as SGHRS and CDR2 as YFSETQ. Trimming stripped 0 bases from V and 3 bases from J, with 12 bases between. The CDR3 spans 16 residues. The CDR3 is CASSLAVWGHTGELFF. CDR3 coding DNA: TGCGCCAGCAGCTTGGCCGTCTGGGGGCACACCGGGGAGCTGTTTTTT.

The chain combines TRBV18 with TRBJ1-1; 8 bases align to TRBD1. Germline V gene lookup returns CDR1 KGHSH and CDR2 LQKENI. V was pared by 1 base and J by 6 bases, with 7 bases of the junction left unmatched. This CDR3 spans 15 amino acids. In DNA, the CDR3 is TGTGCCAGCTCACCACTACGACAGGGGAGGCCTGAAGCTTTCTTT. Residues: CASSPLRQGRPEAFF.

This clonotype has just a few counts. J is TRBJ2-1 and V is TRBV5-1; 7 bases match TRBD1. The CDR3 has 17 residues. Germline trimming cut 0 bases from V and 0 bases from J; bases unmatched to any gene: 6. Germline V gives CDR1 SGHRS, CDR2 YFSETQ. DNA of the CDR3: TGCGCCAGCAGCTTGGGGACAGGCCAGGGCTCCTACAATGAGCAGTTCTTC. Protein: CASSLGTGQGSYNEQFF.

This chain uses TRBV11-2 with TRBJ2-7; D uncertain. Germline loops: CDR1 SGHAT, CDR2 FQNNGV. CDR3 length: 18 amino acids. The V and J ends lost 4 bases and 0 bases respectively, with 22 bases between them. The CDR3 DNA sequence: TGTGCCAGCAGCTCCCATCTGCCGCAGGCCAAGGGCTCCTACGAGCAGTACTTC. It encodes CASSSHLPQAKGSYEQYF.

A few counts support this clonotype. The chain has TRBV9 and TRBJ2-5; 11 positions agree with TRBD2. CDR1 and CDR2 (germline): SGDLS, YYNGEE. The junction had 13 bases not matched to a gene; V was cut back by 0 bases and J by 0 bases. This CDR3 is 20 amino acids long. The CDR3 DNA reads as TGTGCCAGCAGCGTAGGGGCCGGGACTAGCGGTCTATTGTACCAAGAGACCCAGTACTTC. Translating gives CASSVGAGTSGLLYQETQYF.

This clonotype appeared a few times. The genes are TRBV7-8 and TRBJ2-1, with TRBD2 matching over 10 bases. Germline CDR1 and CDR2: SGHVS and FQNEAQ. The CDR3 is 20 amino acids. J gave up 2 bases and V 5 bases, and 18 bases lay outside the gene matches. The CDR3 DNA sequence: TGTGCCAGCAGCACCCGTTTAGCGGGGGGACTCGGTAGTCCCTACAATGAGCAGTTCTTC. Protein sequence: CASSTRLAGGLGSPYNEQFF.

This chain connects TRBV3-1 to TRBJ2-7; 12 bases are shared with TRBD1. Germline values: CDR1 LGHDT, CDR2 YNNKEL (reference sequence). The CDR3 is made up of 13 amino acids. Trimming cost V 8 bases and J 4 bases; bases outside gene matches: 3. DNA for the CDR3: TGTGCCAGCCGGGACAGGGGGCGATACGAGCAGTACTTC. Protein product: CASRDRGRYEQYF.

This clonotype was seen a few times. This rearrangement joins TRBV28 to TRBJ2-1; the match to TRBD1 covers 7 bases. Trimming took 2 bases from V and 0 from J; bases not matched to a gene: 10. This CDR3 contains 18 residues. The germline V gene has CDR1 MDHEN and CDR2 SYDVKM. Written as DNA, the CDR3 is TGTGCCAGCAGTTTAGGGGTAAGGGGGCATCGCTCCTACAATGAGCAGTTCTTC. Its translation is CASSLGVRGHRSYNEQFF.

This chain joins TRBV12-3 or TRBV12-4 and TRBJ2-7; D gene uncertain. Trimming pared 3 bases from V and 5 bases from J, leaving 8 bases between. The CDR3 is 12 amino acids. As DNA, the CDR3 is TGTGCCAGCAGTTTCGATGGAGACGAGCAGTACTTC. Translating it yields CASSFDGDEQYF.

V gene TRBV18 combines with J gene TRBJ2-7; D is unclear. Germline V gene sequence: CDR1 KGHSH, CDR2 LQKENI. This CDR3 spans 13 amino acids. The ends were cut back, 6 bases at V and 6 bases at J, with 15 bases in the middle. CDR3 sequence: CASSPTPVGEQYF. CDR3 nucleotides: TGTGCCAGCTCTCCTACACCTGTCGGCGAGCAGTACTTC.